Detailed here is one TCR beta chain. Across under 25 US areas, participants ranged in age from about 18 to 100 years. Cohorts were based on clinical histories the participants reported. For recovered donors of Cohort 3, there were two negative PCRs, clearance, or symptom resolution. These data are taken from a study of blood T cell repertoires in COVID-19. Study in general: The United States, Italy and Spain supplied acute and convalescent COVID-19 samples.

TCRdb keeps only in-frame clones here, not all; method: immunoSEQ multiplex PCR. In the table there are fewer than 600,000 clones, approximately 87% of which are singletons. Sequenced input: PBMCs or T cells enriched from blood (not recorded which). This clonotype was obtained from a woman between 40 and 55 years old who had recovered from COVID-19.

The CDR3 bases are TGTGCCAGCAGCTTGGGGACAGGGGGGAACTATGGCTACACCTTC. Encoded protein: CASSLGTGGNYGYTF. The chain links TRBV7-9 to TRBJ1-2, with TRBD1 matching over 11 bases. Germline V gene data show CDR1 as SEHNR and CDR2 as FQNEAQ (reference sequence). J gave up 2 bases and V 3 bases, and 2 bases lay outside the gene matches. The length of the CDR3 is 15 residues.